This T cell receptor (beta chain) derives from a study of cytomegalovirus exposure and HLA in healthy donors. CDR1 is MNHEY, CDR2 SVGAGI, per germline. Trimming shortened V by 10 bases and J by 6 bases, and 18 bases separated the two germline ends. The CDR3 is 14 amino acids. This PCR relied on a set of 60 Vbeta primers and 13 Jbeta primers. Clones were read by immunoSEQ multiplex PCR, and TCRdb kept only the in-frame ones, dropping some. The sample table sets out 80,000 to 100,000 clones. The source is a man over 45 in good health and CMV-seropositive. The rearrangement links TRBV6-5 to TRBJ2-2; the D gene is possibly TRBD2 (6 bases). Sequencing was done on a sample of PBMCs. CDR3 coding DNA: TGTGCCACCGCCTCGGGGGAAAATGCCGGGGAGCTGTTTTTT. It translates to CATASGENAGELFF.